This T cell receptor (beta chain) came from a study of T cell changes during pregnancy in multiple sclerosis. Sequencing used immunoSEQ multiplex PCR; TCRdb keeps in-frame clones, though not all of them. The table has 40,000 to 50,000 clones, around 94% seen once. Trimming stripped 6 bases from V and 13 bases from J, with 12 bases between. The CDR3 is 11 residues long. CDR1 SNHLY and CDR2 FYNNEI come from the germline V gene. The chain carries TRBV2 and TRBJ1-4, with a weak D call TRBD1 (6 bases). The sequence derives from a female donor with multiple sclerosis, enrolled in a pregnancy study. Here the sequenced sample was CD4+ T cells from peripheral blood mononuclear cells, taken in the third trimester of pregnancy. This CDR3 is CASSVSRGLFF. CDR3 DNA: TGTGCCAGCAGCGTATCCAGGGGACTGTTTTTT.